This is a list of T cell receptor beta chains from one sample in a study of blood T cell repertoires in COVID-19. Assay used: immunoSEQ multiplex PCR; TCRdb lists only in-frame clones, some missing. The sample gives about 110,000 clones, over 80% of which show up once; less than 5% is in the top ten. The sequenced material came from peripheral blood. These receptors all stem from a woman in her seventies with acute or convalescent COVID-19. The CDR3 runs from the conserved cysteine through the conserved F or W. D genes are given only for firm matches. Rows give clone size only sometimes, using once, few, many, or a class for an expanded clone.

v_gene: TRBV18
j_gene: TRBJ1-4
d_gene: NA
abundance: NA
CDR3aa: CASSPPLRGNEKLFF
CDR3nt: TGTGCCAGCTCACCACCGCTTAGGGGTAATGAAAAACTGTTTTTT

v_gene: TRBV28
j_gene: TRBJ2-3
d_gene: NA
abundance: NA
CDR3aa: CASSPRPGDTQYF
CDR3nt: TGTGCCAGCAGTCCGCGACCGGGAGATACGCAGTATTTT

v_gene: TRBV7-9
j_gene: TRBJ2-1
d_gene: NA
abundance: NA
CDR3aa: CASSPIGLQGGRSEQFF
CDR3nt: TGTGCCAGCAGCCCTATAGGTCTCCAGGGAGGACGAAGTGAGCAGTTCTTC

v_gene: TRBV7-2
j_gene: TRBJ2-2
d_gene: NA
abundance: NA
CDR3aa: CASSRLAGQTPGELFF
CDR3nt: TGTGCCAGCAGCCGTCTGGCGGGACAGACTCCCGGGGAGCTGTTTTTT

v_gene: TRBV5-1
j_gene: TRBJ2-3
d_gene: NA
abundance: once
CDR3aa: CASMVGFADTQYF
CDR3nt: TGCGCCAGCATGGTCGGGTTTGCAGATACGCAGTATTTT

v_gene: TRBV6-2/TRBV6-3
j_gene: TRBJ1-2
d_gene: TRBD1
abundance: NA
CDR3aa: CASTPQGLGGGYTF
CDR3nt: TGTGCCAGCACCCCACAGGGGCTGGGCGGGGGCTACACCTTC

v_gene: TRBV1
j_gene: TRBJ2-1
d_gene: NA
abundance: NA
CDR3aa: CTSSQEENESDKFF
CDR3nt: TGCACCAGCAGCCAAGAAGAGAACGAGTCAGACAAGTTCTTC

v_gene: TRBV28
j_gene: TRBJ2-1
d_gene: NA
abundance: NA
CDR3aa: CASSLSGYNEQFF
CDR3nt: TGTGCCAGCAGTTTATCAGGGTACAATGAGCAGTTCTTC

v_gene: TRBV19
j_gene: TRBJ1-5
d_gene: NA
abundance: NA
CDR3aa: CASSIAGGASNQPQHF
CDR3nt: TGTGCCAGTAGTATAGCCGGGGGTGCGAGCAATCAGCCCCAGCATTTT

v_gene: TRBV27
j_gene: TRBJ2-7
d_gene: TRBD2
abundance: NA
CDR3aa: CASSRTSGRLYEQYF
CDR3nt: TGTGCCAGCAGCCGGACTAGCGGGAGACTCTACGAGCAGTACTTC

v_gene: TRBV28
j_gene: TRBJ2-7
d_gene: TRBD1
abundance: NA
CDR3aa: CASSPPGQGVYEQYF
CDR3nt: TGTGCCAGCAGTCCTCCGGGACAGGGGGTCTACGAGCAGTACTTC

v_gene: TRBV28
j_gene: TRBJ1-5
d_gene: TRBD1
abundance: NA
CDR3aa: CASSLEGGWDQPQHF
CDR3nt: TGTGCCAGCAGTTTAGAAGGGGGCTGGGATCAGCCCCAGCATTTT

v_gene: TRBV4-1
j_gene: TRBJ1-2
d_gene: TRBD1
abundance: NA
CDR3aa: CASSQEGTGGWYGYTF
CDR3nt: TGCGCCAGCAGCCAAGAAGGGACAGGGGGCTGGTATGGCTACACCTTC

v_gene: TRBV6-2/TRBV6-3
j_gene: TRBJ1-5
d_gene: NA
abundance: NA
CDR3aa: CASSPDRRSQPQHF
CDR3nt: TGTGCCAGCAGCCCAGACAGGAGGAGTCAGCCCCAGCATTTT

v_gene: TRBV5-4
j_gene: TRBJ2-3
d_gene: TRBD2
abundance: once
CDR3aa: CASSLGTSGSLSTDTQYF
CDR3nt: TGTGCCAGCAGTCTGGGGACTAGCGGGAGCTTAAGCACAGATACGCAGTATTTT

v_gene: TRBV7-9
j_gene: TRBJ1-6
d_gene: TRBD1
abundance: NA
CDR3aa: CASSLGGTDYNSPLHF
CDR3nt: TGTGCCAGCAGCTTAGGGGGGACAGACTATAATTCACCCCTCCACTTT

v_gene: TRBV10-3
j_gene: TRBJ2-1
d_gene: TRBD1
abundance: NA
CDR3aa: CATETGERGEQFF
CDR3nt: TGTGCCACCGAGACAGGGGAGAGGGGTGAGCAGTTCTTC

v_gene: TRBV7-9
j_gene: TRBJ2-7
d_gene: TRBD2
abundance: once
CDR3aa: CASSPTGGVSYEQYF
CDR3nt: TGTGCCAGCAGCCCCACGGGGGGAGTATCCTACGAGCAGTACTTC

v_gene: TRBV19
j_gene: TRBJ1-2
d_gene: TRBD1
abundance: few
CDR3aa: CASSIPRTGGILNGYTF
CDR3nt: TGTGCCAGTAGTATACCCCGGACAGGGGGGATCTTGAATGGCTACACCTTC

v_gene: TRBV18
j_gene: TRBJ1-3
d_gene: NA
abundance: few
CDR3aa: CASLRPDSGNTIYF
CDR3nt: TGTGCCAGCCTCAGGCCGGACTCTGGAAACACCATATATTTT

v_gene: TRBV2
j_gene: TRBJ2-4
d_gene: NA
abundance: NA
CDR3aa: CASSEGIAKNIQYF
CDR3nt: TGTGCCAGCAGTGAGGGCATTGCCAAAAACATTCAGTACTTC

v_gene: TRBV5-6
j_gene: TRBJ2-5
d_gene: NA
abundance: NA
CDR3aa: CASSLPGAETQYF
CDR3nt: TGTGCCAGCAGCTTGCCAGGCGCCGAGACCCAGTACTTC

v_gene: TRBV28
j_gene: TRBJ1-3
d_gene: NA
abundance: NA
CDR3aa: CASNRGSGNTIYF
CDR3nt: TGTGCCAGCAATAGGGGTAGTGGAAACACCATATATTTT

v_gene: TRBV20-1
j_gene: TRBJ2-3
d_gene: NA
abundance: NA
CDR3aa: CSASNSRREVGTDTQYF
CDR3nt: TGCAGTGCTAGTAACTCCCGCAGGGAGGTGGGCACAGATACGCAGTATTTT

v_gene: TRBV29-1
j_gene: TRBJ1-1
d_gene: NA
abundance: NA
CDR3aa: CSASGGGTEAFF
CDR3nt: TGCAGCGCGTCCGGTGGTGGCACTGAAGCTTTCTTT

v_gene: TRBV19
j_gene: TRBJ1-6
d_gene: NA
abundance: NA
CDR3aa: CASSMGVGDSPLHF
CDR3nt: TGTGCCAGTAGTATGGGAGTGGGTGATTCACCCCTCCACTTT

v_gene: TRBV27
j_gene: TRBJ2-3
d_gene: NA
abundance: NA
CDR3aa: CASSSRERIPDTQYF
CDR3nt: TGTGCCAGCAGTTCCCGGGAGAGGATCCCAGATACGCAGTATTTT

v_gene: TRBV3-1/TRBV3-2
j_gene: TRBJ1-4
d_gene: TRBD1
abundance: NA
CDR3aa: CASSAGTENEKLFF
CDR3nt: TGTGCCAGCAGCGCCGGGACAGAAAATGAAAAACTGTTTTTT

v_gene: TRBV5-8
j_gene: TRBJ1-2
d_gene: TRBD1
abundance: NA
CDR3aa: CASSRGTGNYGYTF
CDR3nt: TGTGCCAGCAGCCGTGGGACAGGGAACTATGGCTACACCTTC

v_gene: TRBV4-3
j_gene: TRBJ2-1
d_gene: NA
abundance: few
CDR3aa: CASSQQGSLSNEQFF
CDR3nt: TGCGCCAGCAGCCAACAGGGCTCACTGTCCAATGAGCAGTTCTTC

v_gene: TRBV14
j_gene: TRBJ2-4
d_gene: NA
abundance: NA
CDR3aa: CASSQAVVPGIQYF
CDR3nt: TGTGCCAGCAGCCAAGCGGTGGTCCCAGGCATTCAGTACTTC

v_gene: TRBV5-4
j_gene: TRBJ1-2
d_gene: TRBD1
abundance: NA
CDR3aa: CASRPGGSYGYTF
CDR3nt: TGTGCCAGCAGGCCAGGGGGAAGCTATGGCTACACCTTC

v_gene: TRBV30
j_gene: TRBJ2-7
d_gene: NA
abundance: once
CDR3aa: CAWSVAYEQYF
CDR3nt: TGTGCCTGGAGTGTAGCGTACGAGCAGTACTTC

v_gene: TRBV7-6
j_gene: TRBJ2-2
d_gene: TRBD1
abundance: NA
CDR3aa: CASSFGTGGQGELFF
CDR3nt: TGTGCCAGCAGCTTCGGGACAGGGGGACAAGGGGAGCTGTTTTTT

v_gene: TRBV3-1/TRBV3-2
j_gene: TRBJ2-3
d_gene: TRBD2
abundance: NA
CDR3aa: CASSRGSVGLASMGDTQYF
CDR3nt: TGTGCCAGCAGCCGCGGCAGCGTCGGACTAGCTTCCATGGGGGATACGCAGTATTTT

v_gene: TRBV3-1/TRBV3-2
j_gene: TRBJ2-5
d_gene: TRBD1
abundance: NA
CDR3aa: CASSQDRYRGPQETQYF
CDR3nt: TGTGCCAGCAGCCAAGATCGTTACAGGGGGCCCCAAGAGACCCAGTACTTC

v_gene: TRBV5-4
j_gene: TRBJ1-4
d_gene: NA
abundance: NA
CDR3aa: CASSLAPLQGRNEKLFF
CDR3nt: TGTGCCAGCAGCTTGGCCCCACTACAGGGCCGGAATGAAAAACTGTTTTTT

v_gene: TRBV6-1
j_gene: TRBJ1-5
d_gene: TRBD1
abundance: few
CDR3aa: CASSERTGGTYQPQHF
CDR3nt: TGTGCCAGCAGTGAGAGGACAGGGGGCACGTATCAGCCCCAGCATTTT

v_gene: TRBV30
j_gene: TRBJ1-2
d_gene: NA
abundance: NA
CDR3aa: CAWSIRGDYGYTF
CDR3nt: TGTGCCTGGAGTATCCGGGGGGACTATGGCTACACCTTC

v_gene: TRBV3-1/TRBV3-2
j_gene: TRBJ1-1
d_gene: NA
abundance: NA
CDR3aa: CASSHHGAGGTEAFF
CDR3nt: TGTGCCAGCAGCCACCACGGGGCCGGGGGCACTGAAGCTTTCTTT

v_gene: TRBV5-6
j_gene: TRBJ1-1
d_gene: NA
abundance: NA
CDR3aa: CASSPRWGQYTEAFF
CDR3nt: TGTGCCAGCAGCCCGCGGTGGGGCCAGTACACTGAAGCTTTCTTT

v_gene: TRBV9
j_gene: TRBJ2-3
d_gene: NA
abundance: once
CDR3aa: CASSITDASTDTQYF
CDR3nt: TGTGCCAGCAGCATTACTGATGCTAGCACAGATACGCAGTATTTT

v_gene: TRBV28
j_gene: TRBJ1-1
d_gene: TRBD1
abundance: NA
CDR3aa: CASSLGGQGGAEAFF
CDR3nt: TGTGCCAGCAGTTTAGGGGGACAGGGGGGCGCTGAAGCTTTCTTT

v_gene: TRBV7-3
j_gene: TRBJ2-5
d_gene: NA
abundance: NA
CDR3aa: CASSPRPQETQYF
CDR3nt: TGTGCCAGCAGCCCCAGGCCTCAAGAGACCCAGTACTTC

v_gene: TRBV27
j_gene: TRBJ1-2
d_gene: NA
abundance: NA
CDR3aa: CASSLDRSYGYTF
CDR3nt: TGTGCCAGCAGTCTGGACAGAAGCTATGGCTACACCTTC

v_gene: TRBV19
j_gene: TRBJ1-5
d_gene: TRBD1
abundance: NA
CDR3aa: CASSGTVLGQPQHF
CDR3nt: TGTGCCAGTAGTGGGACAGTCCTTGGGCAGCCCCAGCATTTT

v_gene: TRBV5-5
j_gene: TRBJ1-2
d_gene: TRBD1
abundance: NA
CDR3aa: CASSLSGTGLANYGYTF
CDR3nt: TGTGCCAGCAGCTTGTCCGGGACAGGGTTAGCTAACTATGGCTACACCTTC

v_gene: TRBV28
j_gene: TRBJ1-1
d_gene: NA
abundance: NA
CDR3aa: CASSFGRANTEAFF
CDR3nt: TGTGCCAGCAGTTTTGGCAGGGCGAACACTGAAGCTTTCTTT

v_gene: TRBV28
j_gene: TRBJ1-2
d_gene: NA
abundance: NA
CDR3aa: CASRLKGDRGYTF
CDR3nt: TGTGCCAGCAGATTAAAGGGGGATCGGGGCTACACCTTC

v_gene: TRBV3-1/TRBV3-2
j_gene: TRBJ1-1
d_gene: NA
abundance: NA
CDR3aa: CASSQGMRNLNTEAFF
CDR3nt: TGTGCCAGCAGCCAAGGTATGCGGAACTTGAACACTGAAGCTTTCTTT

v_gene: TRBV28
j_gene: TRBJ1-4
d_gene: NA
abundance: NA
CDR3aa: CASSRFLSPGFF
CDR3nt: TGTGCCAGCAGTCGCTTTCTTTCCCCAGGGTTTTTT